The 19 T cell receptor beta chains below were found in one sample sequenced in a study of T cell repertoires in cytomegalovirus infection. One entry per CDR3 protein results from TCRdb running MiXCR on the reads. Of 200,000 to 250,000 distinct CDR3 sequences listed, approximately 22% are singletons. The sequenced sample consisted of CD8+ T cells from PBMCs. The receptor set was obtained from a human donor in good health (CMV status not recorded). Some clones in this sample may be carry-over from other donors' samples.

The V gene is TRBV2, the J gene TRBJ1-2, with D unresolved. Germline CDR1 and CDR2: SNHLY and FYNNEI. V shed 3 bases and J shed 6 bases, with 14 bases lying between them. The CDR3 covers 14 residues. The CDR3 nucleotides are TGTGCCAGCAGTGAGATTGGGCAGGAGGATGGCTACACCTTC. Amino acid sequence: CASSEIGQEDGYTF.

This clonotype occurred many times. The chain is built from TRBV7-2 and TRBJ2-3, with 7 bases aligning to TRBD1. Germline V gene data show CDR1 as SGHTA and CDR2 as FQGNSA. The junction had 3 bases not matched to a gene; V was cut back by 3 bases and J by 0 bases. The CDR3 extends over 15 amino acids. The CDR3 loop is CASSFRGSSTDTQYF. The DNA for the CDR3 is TGTGCCAGCAGCTTCAGGGGGTCTAGCACAGATACGCAGTATTTT.

At least ten counts were recorded for this clonotype. The chain joins TRBV7-8 to TRBJ2-5, with unresolved D. This CDR3 is 13 amino acids long. V shed 5 bases and J shed 5 bases, with 12 bases lying between them. The germline V gene encodes CDR1 SGHVS and CDR2 FQNEAQ. In DNA form, the CDR3 reads TGTGCCAGCAGCCAGACAACGGTGGAGACCCAGTACTTC. Its translation is CASSQTTVETQYF.

This clonotype showed up many times. V usage is TRBV6-1 and J usage is TRBJ1-1, with D possibly matching TRBD1 (5 bases). The V end was cut by 2 bases, the J end by 0 bases, with 13 bases between. Germline V CDR1 and CDR2: MNHNS, SASEGT. The CDR3 extends over 16 amino acids. The DNA for the CDR3 is TGTGCCAGCAGTGAAATGGGACTGTCCCTGAACACTGAAGCTTTCTTT. It translates to CASSEMGLSLNTEAFF.

This clonotype was seen a handful of times. The chain carries TRBV19 and TRBJ1-6, with unresolved D. CDR3 length: 16 amino acids. CDR1 is LNHDA and CDR2 is SQIVND in the germline V gene (reference sequence). Trimming shortened V by 2 bases and J by 0 bases, and 8 bases separated the two germline ends. In DNA form, the CDR3 reads TGTGCCAGTAGTATACAGGCGAGCTCCTATAATTCACCCCTCCACTTT. Its translation is CASSIQASSYNSPLHF.

The chain couples TRBV20-1 to TRBJ1-2; 7 bases align to TRBD1. The CDR3 sequence is 11 residues long. The V and J ends lost 7 bases and 10 bases, in that order; junction bases with no gene match: 9. The V gene's germline CDR1 is DFQATT and CDR2 SNEGSKA (reference sequence). The CDR3 DNA reads as TGCAGTGGCACGACAGGGTCCGACTACACCTTC. This sequence encodes CSGTTGSDYTF.

The genes are TRBV20-1 and TRBJ2-1; 12 positions agree with TRBD2. Per the germline V gene, CDR1 is DFQATT and CDR2 is SNEGSKA (reference sequence). CDR3 length: 17 amino acids. V was pared by 5 bases and J by 0 bases, with 8 bases of the junction left unmatched. The DNA for the CDR3 is TGCAGTGCTGACGGACTAGCGGGGTTCCGCTCCTACAATGAGCAGTTCTTC. Protein: CSADGLAGFRSYNEQFF.

There are many counts of this clonotype. The rearrangement uses TRBV7-8 and TRBJ2-3; D may correspond to TRBD1 or TRBD2 (6 bases each). The CDR3 extends over 17 amino acids. Trimming stripped 2 bases from V and 0 bases from J, with 15 bases between. In germline, CDR1 is SGHVS, CDR2 FQNEAQ. CDR3 protein: CASSLWGRGASTDTQYF. CDR3 nucleotide sequence: TGTGCCAGCAGCTTATGGGGAAGGGGGGCGAGCACAGATACGCAGTATTTT.

The chain has TRBV20-1 and TRBJ1-1, with D perhaps TRBD1 (5 bases). The CDR3 has 14 amino acids. Germline CDR1 reads DFQATT; CDR2 reads SNEGSKA (reference sequence). Trimming removed 1 base at V and 4 bases at J, with 13 bases between. The CDR3 sequence is CSARGWGRGTEAFF. The CDR3 DNA reads as TGCAGTGCTAGAGGGTGGGGACGGGGCACTGAAGCTTTCTTT.

V and J are TRBV5-1 and TRBJ2-1; D is unresolved. This CDR3 is built from 15 residues. The V end was cut by 0 bases, the J end by 1 base, with 8 bases between. The germline CDR1 and CDR2 sequences are SGHRS and YFSETQ. The CDR3 here is CASSLASVSYNEQFF. As DNA, the CDR3 is TGCGCCAGCAGCTTGGCGAGTGTTTCCTACAATGAGCAGTTCTTC. The variable domain in full, with the rest retrieved from reference TRBV5-1 and TRBJ2-1, is KAGVTQTPRYLIKTRGQQVTLSCSPISGHRSVSWYQQTPGQGLQFLFEYFSETQRNKGNFPGRFSGRQFSNSRSEMNVSTLELGDSALYLCASSLASVSYNEQFFGPGTRLTVL.

This clonotype has just a few counts. The J gene is TRBJ2-2, the V gene TRBV28; D is uncertain. Germline V gives CDR1 MDHEN, CDR2 SYDVKM. With 7 bases removed from V and 3 bases from J, the gap between germline ends came to 9 bases. The CDR3 totals 13 residues. DNA of the CDR3: TGTGCCAGCACCTCGGACCACACCGGGGAGCTGTTTTTT. Residues: CASTSDHTGELFF.

At least ten counts were recorded for this clonotype. The chain employs TRBV7-3 and TRBJ2-3; 7 positions agree with TRBD2. The J segment lost 5 bases and the V segment lost 7 bases, leaving 12 bases of the junction unmatched. The CDR3 runs to 15 residues. The germline gives CDR1 SGHTA, CDR2 FQGTGA. In DNA form, the CDR3 reads TGTGCCAGCAAAGCGGGGCTAGTCTCGGAAGATACGCAGTATTTT. Translated, it gives CASKAGLVSEDTQYF.

The rearrangement links TRBV20-1 to TRBJ1-6; D is unresolved. The ends were cut back, 0 bases at V and 3 bases at J, with 21 bases in the middle. Germline CDR1 and CDR2: DFQATT and SNEGSKA (reference sequence). The CDR3 totals 19 residues. The CDR3 sequence: CSARDPLGRHSNYNSPLHF. DNA for the CDR3: TGCAGTGCTAGAGATCCCCTTGGGCGTCACAGCAACTATAATTCACCCCTCCACTTT.

This clonotype was seen at least ten times. This rearrangement joins TRBV27 to TRBJ1-3; D remains unclear. The CDR3 contains 15 residues. Germline CDR1 MNHEY, CDR2 SMNVEV (reference sequence). V lost 0 bases to trimming and J lost 0 bases, with 6 bases between them. DNA for the CDR3: TGTGCCAGCAGTTTATCAGGGAGCTCTGGAAACACCATATATTTT. Its protein product is CASSLSGSSGNTIYF.

This clonotype has only a few counts. This chain uses TRBV19 with TRBJ2-5; 12 nucleotides agree with TRBD2. CDR1 and CDR2 (germline): LNHDA, SQIVND (reference sequence). The length of the CDR3 is 15 residues. V shed 5 bases and J 4 bases; nucleotides not matched to a gene: 5. The CDR3, as DNA: TGTGCCAGTAGTTTGACTAGCGGGGGCCTAGAGACCCAGTACTTC. It is translated as CASSLTSGGLETQYF.

The V gene is TRBV28, the J gene TRBJ1-6; TRBD1 matches 11 bases. Germline CDR1 reads MDHEN; CDR2 reads SYDVKM. This CDR3 spans 18 amino acids. J lost 7 bases, V lost 6 bases, and 14 bases had no gene match. CDR3 nucleotides: TGTGCCAGCAGCTATGCGGGACAGGGGGGTCTGGGGAATTCACCCCTCCACTTT. It specifies CASSYAGQGGLGNSPLHF.

This clonotype was detected many times. The J gene is TRBJ1-2, the V gene TRBV6-5, with D possibly TRBD1 on 5 matching bases. CDR1 and CDR2 from the germline V gene are MNHEY and SVGAGI. The CDR3 covers 16 residues. V shed 6 bases and J shed 2 bases, with 19 bases lying between them. The CDR3 reads CASSPWRGTTNYGYTF. DNA for the CDR3: TGTGCCAGCAGCCCCTGGCGCGGGACGACGAACTATGGCTACACCTTC.

The chain has TRBV7-9 and TRBJ1-1; 9 nucleotides align to TRBD1. V lost 5 bases and J lost 3; bases outside the gene matches: 4. CDR1 is SEHNR, CDR2 FQNEAQ, per germline (reference sequence). CDR3 length: 14 amino acids. CDR3 in DNA: TGTGCCAGCAGCACCAGACAGGGGGACACTGAAGCTTTCTTT. Amino acid sequence: CASSTRQGDTEAFF.

Only a few counts were recorded for this clonotype. The chain couples TRBV28 to TRBJ2-3; tentative D call: TRBD2 (6 bases). Germline V lookup: CDR1 MDHEN, CDR2 SYDVKM. Trimming pared 6 bases from V and 4 bases from J, leaving 29 bases between. CDR3 length: 19 amino acids. CDR3: CASRDLRSAGTRGADTQYF. In DNA form, the CDR3 reads TGTGCCAGCAGGGATCTCAGGTCGGCGGGGACCCGCGGGGCAGATACGCAGTATTTT.